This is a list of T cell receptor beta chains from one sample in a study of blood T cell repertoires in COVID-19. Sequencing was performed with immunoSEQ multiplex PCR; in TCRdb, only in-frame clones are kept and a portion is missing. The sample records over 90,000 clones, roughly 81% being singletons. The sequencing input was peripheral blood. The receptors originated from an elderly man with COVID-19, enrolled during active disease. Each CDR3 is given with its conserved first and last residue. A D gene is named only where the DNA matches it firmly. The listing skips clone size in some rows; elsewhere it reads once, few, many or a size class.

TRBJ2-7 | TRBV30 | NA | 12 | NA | CACVVFSYEQYF | TGTGCCTGCGTTGTATTCTCCTACGAGCAGTACTTC
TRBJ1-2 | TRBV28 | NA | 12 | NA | CASRGPRGGYTF | TGTGCCAGCAGAGGACCTCGGGGTGGCTACACCTTC
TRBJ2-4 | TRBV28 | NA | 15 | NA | CASRLAGPAGSIQYF | TGTGCCAGCAGGCTGGCAGGGCCCGCGGGGAGCATTCAGTACTTC
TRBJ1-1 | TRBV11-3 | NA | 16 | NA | CASSPGERGPGTEAFF | TGTGCCAGCAGCCCGGGGGAGCGGGGGCCCGGCACTGAAGCTTTCTTT
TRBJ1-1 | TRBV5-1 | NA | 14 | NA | CASSVLPRNTEAFF | TGCGCCAGCAGCGTGCTACCCCGGAACACTGAAGCTTTCTTT
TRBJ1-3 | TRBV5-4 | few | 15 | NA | CASSLGARSGNTIYF | TGTGCCAGCAGCTTAGGGGCCCGCTCTGGAAACACCATATATTTT
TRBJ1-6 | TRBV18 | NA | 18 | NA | CASSPTGQTSSYNSPLHF | TGTGCCAGCTCACCAACTGGACAGACGAGCTCCTATAATTCACCCCTCCACTTT
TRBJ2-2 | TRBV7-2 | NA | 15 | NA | CATKITGGGTGELFF | TGTGCCACCAAAATAACCGGGGGAGGCACCGGGGAGCTGTTTTTT
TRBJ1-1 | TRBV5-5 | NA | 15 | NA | CASSSLTGGNTEAFF | TGTGCCAGCAGCTCTTTGACAGGCGGGAACACTGAAGCTTTCTTT
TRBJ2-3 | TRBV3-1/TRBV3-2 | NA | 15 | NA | CASSQDPAALVTQYF | TGTGCCAGCAGCCAAGACCCGGCGGCCCTTGTCACGCAGTATTTT
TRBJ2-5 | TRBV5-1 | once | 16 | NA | CASSLGGGTVQETQYF | TGCGCCAGCAGCTTGGGAGGAGGGACAGTCCAAGAGACCCAGTACTTC
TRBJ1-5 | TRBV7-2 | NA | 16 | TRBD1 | CASSLGTGGTGQPQHF | TGTGCCAGCAGCTTAGGGACAGGGGGCACCGGTCAGCCCCAGCATTTT
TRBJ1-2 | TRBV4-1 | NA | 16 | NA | CASSQDGRTSTHGYTF | TGCGCCAGCAGCCAAGATGGGAGGACTTCAACCCATGGCTACACCTTC
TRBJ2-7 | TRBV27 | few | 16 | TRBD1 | CASSKWTGIHPYEQYF | TGTGCCAGCAGTAAATGGACAGGGATTCACCCCTACGAGCAGTACTTC
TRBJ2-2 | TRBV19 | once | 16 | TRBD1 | CASSAQWTGNTGELFF | TGTGCCAGTAGTGCCCAGTGGACAGGCAACACCGGGGAGCTGTTTTTT
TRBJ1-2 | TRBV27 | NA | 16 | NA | CASSPSSGARNYGYTF | TGTGCCAGCAGCCCAAGCTCAGGGGCCCGTAACTATGGCTACACCTTC
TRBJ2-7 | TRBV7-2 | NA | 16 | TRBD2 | CASSLGRTSASYEQYF | TGTGCCAGCAGCTTGGGCCGAACTAGCGCTTCCTACGAGCAGTACTTC
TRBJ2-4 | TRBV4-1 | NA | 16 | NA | CASSQVTTLAKNIQYF | TGCGCCAGCAGCCAAGTAACTACACTAGCCAAAAACATTCAGTACTTC
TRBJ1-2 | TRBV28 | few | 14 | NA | CASSPGDRIYGYTF | TGTGCCAGCAGTCCGGGAGACAGAATCTATGGCTACACCTTC
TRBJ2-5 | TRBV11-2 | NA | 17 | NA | CASSLDPREVGLETQYF | TGTGCCAGCAGCTTAGATCCGAGGGAGGTGGGTTTGGAGACCCAGTACTTC
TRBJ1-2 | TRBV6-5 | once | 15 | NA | CASSYGAPRDYGYTF | TGTGCCAGCAGTTACGGGGCTCCCCGGGACTATGGCTACACCTTC
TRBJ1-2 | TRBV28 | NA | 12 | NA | CASTGVGYGYTF | TGTGCCAGCACAGGGGTTGGCTATGGCTACACCTTC
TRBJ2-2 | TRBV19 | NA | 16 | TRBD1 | CASSGPRTGAGGELFF | TGTGCCAGTAGTGGTCCGCGGACAGGGGCGGGCGGGGAGCTGTTTTTT
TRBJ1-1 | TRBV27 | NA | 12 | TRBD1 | CASSFAQGEAFF | TGTGCCAGCAGTTTTGCACAGGGGGAAGCTTTCTTT
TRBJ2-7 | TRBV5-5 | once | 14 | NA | CASSLSRTLGEQYF | TGTGCCAGCAGCTTGAGCAGAACTCTCGGGGAGCAGTACTTC
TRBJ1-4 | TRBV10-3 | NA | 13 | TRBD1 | CAISQGANEKLFF | TGTGCCATCAGTCAGGGGGCTAATGAAAAACTGTTTTTT
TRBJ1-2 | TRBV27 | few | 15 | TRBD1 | CASSLRDRGHYGYTF | TGTGCCAGCAGTCTCCGGGACAGGGGTCACTATGGCTACACCTTC
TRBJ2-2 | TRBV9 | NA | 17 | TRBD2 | CASSVGAGGADTGELFF | TGTGCCAGCAGCGTAGGTGCGGGGGGAGCGGACACCGGGGAGCTGTTTTTT
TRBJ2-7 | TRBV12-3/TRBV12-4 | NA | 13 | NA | CASSLDAWREQYF | TGTGCCAGCAGTTTAGATGCGTGGAGGGAGCAGTACTTC
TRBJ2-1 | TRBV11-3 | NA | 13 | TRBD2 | CASSWTSSNEQFF | TGTGCCAGCAGCTGGACTAGCTCCAATGAGCAGTTCTTC
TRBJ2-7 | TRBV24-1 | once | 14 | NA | CATSDFPQSYEQYF | TGTGCCACCAGTGATTTCCCACAGAGCTACGAGCAGTACTTC
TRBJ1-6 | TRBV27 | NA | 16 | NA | CASSFVGDRLNSPLHF | TGTGCCAGCAGTTTTGTCGGAGACAGGCTTAATTCACCCCTCCACTTT
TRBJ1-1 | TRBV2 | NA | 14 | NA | CASSEFNGDTEAFF | TGTGCCAGCAGTGAGTTTAACGGGGACACTGAAGCTTTCTTT
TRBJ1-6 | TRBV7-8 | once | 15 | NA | CASSLDMGRNSPLHF | TGTGCCAGCAGCTTAGATATGGGGAGGAATTCACCCCTCCACTTT
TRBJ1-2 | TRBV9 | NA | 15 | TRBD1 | CASSVAGQGASGYTF | TGTGCCAGCAGCGTAGCAGGTCAGGGGGCGAGTGGCTACACCTTC
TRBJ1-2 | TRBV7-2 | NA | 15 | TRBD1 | CASSLFGRGNYGYTF | TGTGCCAGCAGCTTATTCGGCAGGGGGAACTATGGCTACACCTTC
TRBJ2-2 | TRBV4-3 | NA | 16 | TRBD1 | CASSQDGTGRAGELFF | TGCGCCAGCAGCCAAGACGGGACAGGGAGGGCCGGGGAGCTGTTTTTT
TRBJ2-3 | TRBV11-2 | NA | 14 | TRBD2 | CASSLGLAPDTQYF | TGTGCCAGCAGCTTAGGACTAGCCCCAGATACGCAGTATTTT
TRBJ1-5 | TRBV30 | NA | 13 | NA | CAWTPDSNQPQHF | TGTGCCTGGACTCCAGATAGCAATCAGCCCCAGCATTTT
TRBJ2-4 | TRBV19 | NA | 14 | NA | CASRSDRRGDIQYF | TGTGCCAGTAGATCGGACAGGCGGGGGGACATTCAGTACTTC
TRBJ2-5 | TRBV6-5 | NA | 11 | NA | CASSYLETQYF | TGTGCCAGCAGTTACCTTGAGACCCAGTACTTC